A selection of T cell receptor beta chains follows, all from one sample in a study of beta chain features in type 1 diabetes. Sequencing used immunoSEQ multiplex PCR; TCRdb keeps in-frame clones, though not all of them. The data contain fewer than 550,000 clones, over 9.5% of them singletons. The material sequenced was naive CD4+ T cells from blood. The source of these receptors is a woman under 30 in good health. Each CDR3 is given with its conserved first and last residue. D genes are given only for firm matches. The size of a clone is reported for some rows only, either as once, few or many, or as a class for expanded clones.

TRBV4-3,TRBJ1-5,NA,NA,CASSQIRGRDQPQHF,TGCGCCAGCAGCCAAATCAGGGGCCGAGATCAGCCCCAGCATTTT
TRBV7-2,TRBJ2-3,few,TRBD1,CASSSGQGLATDTQYF,TGTGCCAGCAGCTCCGGACAGGGGTTAGCCACAGATACGCAGTATTTT
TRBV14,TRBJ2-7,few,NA,CASSQAFEQYF,TGTGCCAGCAGCCAAGCCTTCGAGCAGTACTTC
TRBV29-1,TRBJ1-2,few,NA,CSAGAGTKYGYTF,TGCAGCGCTGGGGCGGGGACAAAGTATGGCTACACCTTC
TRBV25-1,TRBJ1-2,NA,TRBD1,CASSSGTGGRYGYTF,TGTGCCAGCAGCTCCGGGACAGGGGGCCGCTATGGCTACACCTTC
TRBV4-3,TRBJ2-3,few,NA,CASSQDTGTDTQYF,TGCGCCAGCAGCCAAGACACAGGGACAGATACGCAGTATTTT
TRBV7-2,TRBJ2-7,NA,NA,CASSLGRGYEQYF,TGTGCCAGCAGCTTAGGCAGGGGCTACGAGCAGTACTTC
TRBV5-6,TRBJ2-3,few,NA,CASSWSTDTQYF,TGTGCCAGCAGCTGGAGCACAGATACGCAGTATTTT
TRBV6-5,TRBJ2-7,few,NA,CASRPFTGGVREQYF,TGTGCCAGCAGGCCCTTCACAGGGGGGGTACGCGAGCAGTACTTC
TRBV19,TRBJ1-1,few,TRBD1,CASTLGQGYTEAFF,TGTGCCAGTACCCTGGGACAGGGTTACACTGAAGCTTTCTTT
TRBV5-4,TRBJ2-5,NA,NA,CASSKLPIQETQYF,TGTGCCAGCAGCAAACTGCCAATCCAAGAGACCCAGTACTTC
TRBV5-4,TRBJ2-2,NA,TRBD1,CASSLERTGGVLGELFF,TGTGCCAGCAGCTTGGAACGGACAGGGGGCGTTCTGGGGGAGCTGTTTTTT
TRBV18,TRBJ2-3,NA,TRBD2,CASSPLAGVGTDTQYF,TGTGCCAGCTCACCACTAGCGGGAGTAGGCACAGATACGCAGTATTTT
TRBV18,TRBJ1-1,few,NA,CASSPDTEAFF,TGTGCCAGCTCACCTGACACTGAAGCTTTCTTT
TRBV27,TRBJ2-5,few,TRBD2,CASAFMGLAKETQYF,TGTGCCAGCGCTTTTATGGGACTAGCGAAAGAGACCCAGTACTTC
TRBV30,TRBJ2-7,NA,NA,CAWSVGRAFYEQYF,TGTGCCTGGAGTGTAGGGCGCGCCTTCTACGAGCAGTACTTC
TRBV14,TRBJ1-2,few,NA,CASSQGGYGYTF,TGTGCCAGCAGCCAAGGGGGCTATGGCTACACCTTC
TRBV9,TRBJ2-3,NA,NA,CASSNQPRSTDTQYF,TGTGCCAGCAGCAACCAGCCACGTAGCACAGATACGCAGTATTTT
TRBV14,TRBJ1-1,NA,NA,CASSHKVNTEAFF,TGTGCCAGCAGCCATAAGGTGAACACTGAAGCTTTCTTT
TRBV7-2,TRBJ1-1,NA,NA,CASSLVAGSGGTEAFF,TGTGCCAGCAGCTTAGTGGCCGGGTCCGGGGGCACTGAAGCTTTCTTT
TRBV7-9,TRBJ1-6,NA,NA,CASSLGSSPLHF,TGTGCCAGCAGCTTAGGTAGCTCACCCCTCCACTTT
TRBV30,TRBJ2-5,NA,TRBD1,CAWRRTGGGETQYF,TGTGCCTGGAGGAGAACAGGGGGCGGAGAGACCCAGTACTTC
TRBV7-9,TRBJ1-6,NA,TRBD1,CASSLARTGRLSPLHF,TGTGCCAGCAGCTTAGCCCGGACAGGGCGCCTTTCACCCCTCCACTTT
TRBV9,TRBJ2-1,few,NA,CASSVEGHYDYNEQFF,TGTGCCAGCAGCGTAGAGGGCCATTACGACTACAATGAGCAGTTCTTC
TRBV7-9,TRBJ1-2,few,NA,CAPPRRGGYTF,TGTGCCCCCCCCAGGCGAGGTGGCTACACCTTC
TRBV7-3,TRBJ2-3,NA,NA,CASSHAGGNTQYF,TGTGCCAGCAGCCATGCCGGGGGAAATACGCAGTATTTT
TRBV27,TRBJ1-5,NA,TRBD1,CASSLGQGGNQPQHF,TGTGCCAGCAGTTTGGGACAGGGGGGCAATCAGCCCCAGCATTTT
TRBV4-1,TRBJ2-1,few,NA,CASSQPEVYNEQFF,TGCGCCAGCAGCCAGCCCGAAGTTTACAATGAGCAGTTCTTC
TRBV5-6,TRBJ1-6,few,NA,CASRGTSAPLHF,TGTGCCAGCAGAGGCACATCGGCACCCCTCCACTTT
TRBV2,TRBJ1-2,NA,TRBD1,CASSELGTGRASYGYTF,TGTGCCAGCAGTGAACTAGGGACAGGGAGGGCCTCCTATGGCTACACCTTC
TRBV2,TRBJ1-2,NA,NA,CASTRTSLRHGYTF,TGTGCCAGCACTAGGACGTCTTTACGCCATGGCTACACCTTC
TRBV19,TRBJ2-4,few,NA,CASSRSEQMTAKNIQYF,TGTGCCAGTAGTAGATCCGAACAGATGACCGCCAAAAACATTCAGTACTTC
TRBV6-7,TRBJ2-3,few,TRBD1,CAAGRGTDTQYF,TGTGCCGCGGGCAGGGGGACAGATACGCAGTATTTT
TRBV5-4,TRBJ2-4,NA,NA,CASSLGSEGDIQYF,TGTGCCAGCAGCTTGGGATCGGAGGGGGACATTCAGTACTTC
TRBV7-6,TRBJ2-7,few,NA,CASSRGPIAYEQYF,TGTGCCAGCAGCAGGGGACCGATTGCCTACGAGCAGTACTTC
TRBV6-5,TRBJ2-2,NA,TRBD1,CASNRGPNTGELFF,TGTGCCAGCAACAGGGGGCCGAACACCGGGGAGCTGTTTTTT
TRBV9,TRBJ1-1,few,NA,CASSVGQTGVIAEAFF,TGTGCCAGCAGCGTAGGGCAGACAGGCGTGATCGCTGAAGCTTTCTTT
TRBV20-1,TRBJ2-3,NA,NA,CSASDGDTQYF,TGCAGTGCTAGTGACGGAGATACGCAGTATTTT
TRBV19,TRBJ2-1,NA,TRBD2,CAIGSGRSNEQFF,TGTGCCATCGGTAGCGGGAGAAGTAATGAGCAGTTCTTC
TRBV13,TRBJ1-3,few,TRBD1,CASRRQGMNTIYF,TGTGCCAGCAGACGACAGGGGATGAACACCATATATTTT